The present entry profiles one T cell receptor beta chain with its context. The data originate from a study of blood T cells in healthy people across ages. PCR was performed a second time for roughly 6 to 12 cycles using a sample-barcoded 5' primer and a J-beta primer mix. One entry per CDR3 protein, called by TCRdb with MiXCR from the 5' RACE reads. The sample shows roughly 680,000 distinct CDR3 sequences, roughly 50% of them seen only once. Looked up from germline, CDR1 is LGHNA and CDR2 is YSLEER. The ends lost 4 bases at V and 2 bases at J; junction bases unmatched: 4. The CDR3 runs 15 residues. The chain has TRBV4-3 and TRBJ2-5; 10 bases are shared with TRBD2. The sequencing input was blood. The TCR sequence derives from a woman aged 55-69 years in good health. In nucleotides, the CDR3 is TGCGCCAGCAGCCCAGCGGGAGGGCCGCAAGAGACCCAGTACTTC. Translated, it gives CASSPAGGPQETQYF.